The clone carrying this TCR beta chain was picked up a small number of times. Its antigen is as yet unknown. The data were obtained in a study of regulatory T cells in long-lasting Graves disease. Construction of TCR beta libraries relied on iRepertoire HTBI primers and on Arm-PCR targeting CDR3 regions. Original data processing: Samples jointly harbored about 63 TRBV and about 15 TRBJ segments. TCRdb independently ran MiXCR on the multiplex PCR reads; one entry per CDR3 protein. The V and J calls come from TCRdb's annotation, not from the publication. The sample includes more than 300,000 distinct CDR3 sequences, roughly a fifth of them seen just once. The study's findings and limits: Gene preferences differed: TRBV28, TRBJ1-2, TRBJ2-5 in persistent cases. Persistent patients shared 2,500 to 3,000 public clonotypes among themselves. Newly diagnosed patients shared fewer, at more than 850.

The CDR3 has 13 residues. The V end was cut by 7 bases, the J end by 5 bases, with 14 bases between. The germline gives CDR1 MNHNS, CDR2 SASEGT. The sample's time point: persistent/refractory GD, antithyroid drugs over 5 years with positive TRAb. Construction of the TCR library relied on RNA isolated from PBMCs. An endocrinology unit in Xi'an, China, supplied the patients. This sequence joins TRBV6-1 and TRBJ2-5; TRBD1 might be the D (6 bases). The TCR sequence derives from a female donor with Graves disease. The source material was peripheral blood mononuclear cells (PBMCs), sampled when the disease was refractory, from a patient treated with antithyroid drugs. The chain's CDR3 is CASTVGHPETQYF. CDR3 nucleotide sequence: TGTGCCAGCACTGTGGGACACCCGGAGACCCAGTACTTC.